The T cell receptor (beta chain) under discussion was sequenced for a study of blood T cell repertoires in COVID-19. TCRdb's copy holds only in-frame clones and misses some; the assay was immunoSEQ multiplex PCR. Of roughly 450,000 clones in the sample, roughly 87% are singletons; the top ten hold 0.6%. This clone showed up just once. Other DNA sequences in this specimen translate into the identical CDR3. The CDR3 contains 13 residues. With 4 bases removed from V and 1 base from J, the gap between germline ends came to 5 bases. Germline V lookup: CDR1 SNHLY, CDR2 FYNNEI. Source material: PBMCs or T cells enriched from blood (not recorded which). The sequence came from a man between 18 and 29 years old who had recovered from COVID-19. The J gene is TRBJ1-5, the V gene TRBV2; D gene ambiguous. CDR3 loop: CASSAGSNQPQHF. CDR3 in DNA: TGTGCCAGCAGTGCCGGGAGCAATCAGCCCCAGCATTTT.